These T cell receptor beta chains were read from a single sample in a study of cytomegalovirus exposure and HLA in healthy donors. Clones were read by immunoSEQ multiplex PCR, and TCRdb kept only the in-frame ones, dropping some. The sample has roughly 95,000 clones; around 85% are singletons. Sequencing used PBMCs. The receptors were gathered from a man in his late teens or twenties in good health and CMV-seropositive. CDR3s include the opening cysteine and the closing phenylalanine or tryptophan. The D gene is left open where the match is weak. Clone size is stated in some rows and not others, as once, few, many or a class when expanded.

NA | TRBD1 | TRBJ2-1 | TRBV27 | TGTGCCAGCGGGGCTACCGGGACAGGGTACAATGAGCAGTTCTTC | CASGATGTGYNEQFF
NA | TRBD2 | TRBJ2-1 | TRBV6-5 | TGTGCCAGCAGCGGACTAGCGGGAGGACCTGATCCCCAGTTCTTC | CASSGLAGGPDPQFF
NA | TRBD1 | TRBJ2-1 | TRBV7-2 | TGTGCCAGCAGCCAGGGACAGGGGGCGTATGAGCAGTTCTTC | CASSQGQGAYEQFF
NA | NA | TRBJ2-5 | TRBV19 | TGTGCCAGTAGTAAGACAGCAGAGACCCAGTACTTC | CASSKTAETQYF
NA | TRBD1 | TRBJ2-1 | TRBV18 | TGTGCCAGCTCACCACCGGGGACAGATAATGAGCAGTTCTTC | CASSPPGTDNEQFF
few | NA | TRBJ1-1 | TRBV6-1 | TGTGCCAGCAGTGAAGGGCAGGAGAACACTGAAGCTTTCTTT | CASSEGQENTEAFF
few | TRBD2 | TRBJ2-7 | TRBV5-6 | TGTGCCAGCAGCTTGGCCGGTAGCGGGAGCGAGCAGTACTTC | CASSLAGSGSEQYF
NA | NA | TRBJ1-2 | TRBV7-9 | TGTGCCAGCAGCTTAGCGGCAGGGTATAGCTATGGCTACACCTTC | CASSLAAGYSYGYTF
NA | NA | TRBJ1-1 | TRBV11-3 | TGTGCCAGCAGTCGGGGACAGAACACTGAAGCTTTCTTT | CASSRGQNTEAFF
NA | NA | TRBJ1-4 | TRBV12-5 | TGTGCTAGTGGTACCCCGGGGGGGCGCGGGTCGGAAAAACTGTTTTTT | CASGTPGGRGSEKLFF